The 18 T cell receptor beta chains listed next were all sequenced from one sample in a study of blood T cell repertoires in COVID-19. The method was immunoSEQ multiplex PCR; TCRdb's version includes in-frame clones alone and lacks a portion of them. The sample includes hundreds of thousands of clones, 75% to 90% of them seen just once. Sequencing was carried out using PBMCs or T cells enriched from blood (not recorded which). Receptors were obtained from a woman under 30 who had recovered from COVID-19.

The sample holds a few counts of this clone. The chain carries TRBV6-5 and TRBJ2-1; 9 nucleotides align to TRBD1. This CDR3 region has 15 residues. Germline-derived CDR1 and CDR2 are MNHEY and SVGAGI. Losses at the gene ends were 6 bases for V and 8 bases for J; bases not matched to a gene: 11. The CDR3 DNA follows: TGTGCCAGCAGAACCCAGGACAGGGGTTCCCATGAGCAGTTCTTC. It specifies CASRTQDRGSHEQFF.

The CDR3 is CASSQEGTGGEKLFF. The CDR3 nucleotides read TGTGCCAGCAGCCAAGAAGGGACAGGGGGTGAAAAACTGTTTTTT. The chain employs TRBV3-1 (or the pseudogene TRBV3-2) and TRBJ1-4, with TRBD1 matching 11 bases. The CDR3 covers 15 residues. Germline loops: CDR1 LGHDT, CDR2 YNNKEL (reference sequence). Losses at the gene ends were 0 bases for V and 7 bases for J; bases not matched to a gene: 1.

The J gene is TRBJ1-5, the V gene TRBV19; no reliable D call. The V end lost 3 bases, the J end lost 7 bases, and 10 bases lay between the germline ends. This CDR3 contains 13 residues. CDR1 and CDR2 (germline): LNHDA, SQIVND (reference sequence). The CDR3 nucleotides read TGTGCCAGTAGTATTCTCAGCGGACAGCCCCAGCATTTT. It translates to CASSILSGQPQHF.

This clone was found once. The chain has TRBV28 and TRBJ1-2; 7 bases match TRBD1. The CDR3 runs 12 residues. Germline loops: CDR1 MDHEN, CDR2 SYDVKM. V was pared by 3 bases and J by 6 bases, with 1 base of the junction left unmatched. DNA for the CDR3: TGTGCCAGCAGTTTTACAGGGGATGGCTACACCTTC. Its translation: CASSFTGDGYTF.

This clone was picked up a small number of times. V gene TRBV30 combines with J gene TRBJ1-3; 12 bases match TRBD1. V lost 0 bases and J lost 4; bases outside the gene matches: 7. In germline, CDR1 is GTSNPN, CDR2 SVGIG (reference sequence). The CDR3 has 17 residues. CDR3 sequence (DNA): TGTGCCTGGAGTGTGTCCCGGGACAGGGGGCCAGGAAACACCATATATTTT. It yields the protein CAWSVSRDRGPGNTIYF.

V and J are TRBV19 and TRBJ1-1, with TRBD1 matching 9 bases. V shed 5 bases, J shed 6 bases, and the junction held 4 bases outside the gene matches. The germline gives CDR1 LNHDA, CDR2 SQIVND (reference sequence). The CDR3 sequence is 13 residues long. The CDR3 DNA sequence: TGTGCCAGTAGTCTGACAGGGGGGGCTGAAGCTTTCTTT. This sequence encodes CASSLTGGAEAFF. Together with reference TRBV19 and TRBJ1-1, the CDR3 gives the full variable domain: DGGITQSPKYLFRKEGQNVTLSCEQNLNHDAMYWYRQDPGQGLRLIYYSQIVNDFQKGDIAEGYSVSREKKESFPLTVTSAQKNPTAFYLCASSLTGGAEAFFGQGTRLTVV.

The chain links TRBV27 to TRBJ1-6; TRBD1 matches at 10 bases. This CDR3 is built from 15 residues. J was trimmed by 9 bases and V by 2 bases; bases with no gene match: 4. The germline CDR1 and CDR2 sequences are MNHEY and SMNVEV (reference sequence). The CDR3 DNA sequence: TGTGCCAGCAGTTTAGTTCGGGACAGGGGTTCACCCCTCCACTTT. Residues: CASSLVRDRGSPLHF.

This chain joins TRBV7-2 and TRBJ2-7; 10 nucleotides align to TRBD2. The CDR3 is made up of 15 amino acids. CDR1 and CDR2 (germline): SGHTA, FQGNSA. The ends lost 5 bases at V and 2 bases at J; junction bases unmatched: 6. CDR3 region: CASSLSSGGPYEQYF. DNA of the CDR3: TGTGCCAGCAGCCTCTCTAGCGGGGGTCCCTACGAGCAGTACTTC.

This chain connects TRBV5-8 to TRBJ1-1; D is possibly TRBD1 (6 bases). Germline V gene lookup returns CDR1 SGHTS and CDR2 YDEGEE. Deletions cut 1 base from V and 1 base from J, with 14 bases between. The CDR3 sequence is 16 residues long. CDR3 nucleotide sequence: TGTGCCAGCAGCTTGTGGGGGGGGCAGGAGAACACTGAAGCTTTCTTT. It translates to CASSLWGGQENTEAFF. Full variable domain (outside the CDR3, taken from reference TRBV5-8 and TRBJ1-1): EAGVTQSPTHLIKTRGQQATLRCSPISGHTSVYWYQQALGLGLQFLLWYDEGEERNRGNFPPRFSGRQFPNYSSELNVNALELEDSALYLCASSLWGGQENTEAFFGQGTRLTVV.

The chain recombines TRBV2 with TRBJ1-2, with D maybe TRBD1 (5 bases). The ends were cut back, 5 bases at V and 1 base at J, with 20 bases in the middle. This CDR3 has 17 amino acids. Germline loops: CDR1 SNHLY, CDR2 FYNNEI. The CDR3 nucleotides read TGTGCCAGCAGTTCCCGGAGGGGACTGCCGGGTAACTATGGCTACACCTTC. Its translation: CASSSRRGLPGNYGYTF. The variable domain in full, completed from reference TRBV2 and TRBJ1-2, reads EPEVTQTPSHQVTQMGQEVILRCVPISNHLYFYWYRQILGQKVEFLVSFYNNEISEKSEIFDDQFSVERPDGSNFTLKIRSTKLEDSAMYFCASSSRRGLPGNYGYTFGSGTRLTVV.

The chain combines TRBV27 with TRBJ2-2, with D perhaps TRBD1 (5 bases). V was pared by 4 bases and J by 4 bases, with 13 bases between. The CDR3 consists of 15 residues. Germline loops: CDR1 MNHEY, CDR2 SMNVEV (reference sequence). CDR3 in amino acids: CASSWGLVSTGELFF. CDR3 sequence (DNA): TGTGCCAGCAGTTGGGGCCTGGTAAGCACCGGGGAGCTGTTTTTT.

The chain carries TRBV19 and TRBJ1-1; D not certain. The CDR3 extends over 15 amino acids. Trimming removed 7 bases from V and 0 bases from J, with 15 bases in between. CDR1 and CDR2 from the germline V gene are LNHDA and SQIVND (reference sequence). CDR3 sequence (DNA): TGTGCCAGTACCCAACGGGTACTCATGAACACTGAAGCTTTCTTT. Protein product: CASTQRVLMNTEAFF.

Written as DNA, the CDR3 is TGTGCCAGCAGCGTCGGGGGGCCCTATGGCTACACCTTC. Amino acids: CASSVGGPYGYTF. The V call is TRBV9, the J call TRBJ1-2; maybe TRBD1 (6 bases). Germline V gives CDR1 SGDLS, CDR2 YYNGEE. V lost 2 bases, J lost 4 bases, and 9 bases lay in between. The CDR3 length is 13 residues.

The gene calls are TRBV24-1 and TRBJ1-2, with TRBD1 identical over 9 bases. The CDR3 is made up of 17 amino acids. CDR1 and CDR2 (germline): KGHDR, SFDVKD. V dropped 4 bases and J dropped 1; count of bases not matched to a gene: 9. The CDR3 protein is CATSDSGTGLYNYGYTF. CDR3 coding DNA: TGTGCCACCAGTGACTCCGGGACAGGGCTCTATAACTATGGCTACACCTTC.

This clone has only one observation. This chain joins TRBV11-2 and TRBJ2-2, with D perhaps TRBD2 (6 bases). V dropped 5 bases and J dropped 5 bases, with 21 bases sitting between them. CDR1 and CDR2 from the germline V gene are SGHAT and FQNNGV. The CDR3 spans 17 residues. The CDR3 loop is CASSRPGEGVNTGELFF. The CDR3 coding sequence is TGTGCCAGCAGCCGACCGGGGGAAGGGGTAAATACCGGGGAGCTGTTTTTT.

The rearrangement links TRBV9 to TRBJ2-3; D perhaps matches TRBD2 (6 bases). In germline, CDR1 is SGDLS, CDR2 YYNGEE. Trimming left V 0 bases short and J 0 bases short, with 11 bases between. This CDR3 is 16 amino acids long. The CDR3 reads CASSVAAGTSTDTQYF. CDR3 bases: TGTGCCAGCAGCGTAGCGGCGGGGACTAGCACAGATACGCAGTATTTT. The variable domain in full, with the rest retrieved from reference TRBV9 and TRBJ2-3, is DSGVTQTPKHLITATGQRVTLRCSPRSGDLSVYWYQQSLDQGLQFLIQYYNGEERAKGNILERFSAQQFPDLHSELNLSSLELGDSALYFCASSVAAGTSTDTQYFGPGTRLTVL.

J is TRBJ2-2 and V is TRBV6-4; no reliable D call. Trimming cost V 1 base and J 4 bases, with 7 bases left between them. This CDR3 has 14 residues. From germline, CDR1 is MRHNA and CDR2 SNTAGT. CDR3 nucleotides: TGTGCCAGCAGTGACTTAGGCGGCACCGGGGAGCTGTTTTTT. Protein product: CASSDLGGTGELFF.

The chain recombines TRBV19 with TRBJ1-5; no clear D gene. CDR1 and CDR2 from the germline V gene are LNHDA and SQIVND (reference sequence). The CDR3 loop spans 17 amino acids. Trimming stripped 5 bases from V and 0 bases from J, with 17 bases between. The DNA of the CDR3 is TGTGCCAGTAGTTCCGCCCCGGGAACGGATAGCAATCAGCCCCAGCATTTT. Protein product: CASSSAPGTDSNQPQHF.